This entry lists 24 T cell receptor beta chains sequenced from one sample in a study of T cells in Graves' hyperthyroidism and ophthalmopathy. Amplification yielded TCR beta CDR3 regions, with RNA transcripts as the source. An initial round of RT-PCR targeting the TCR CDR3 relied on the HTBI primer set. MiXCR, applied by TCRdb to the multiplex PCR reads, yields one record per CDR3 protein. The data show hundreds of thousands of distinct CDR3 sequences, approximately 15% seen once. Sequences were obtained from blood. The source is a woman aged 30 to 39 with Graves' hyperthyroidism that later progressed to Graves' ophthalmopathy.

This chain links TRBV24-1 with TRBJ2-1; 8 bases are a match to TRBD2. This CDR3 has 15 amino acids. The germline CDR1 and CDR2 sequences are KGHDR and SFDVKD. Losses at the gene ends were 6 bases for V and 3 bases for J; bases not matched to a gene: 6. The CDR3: CATSPPGGYYNEQFF. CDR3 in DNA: TGTGCCACCAGTCCCCCGGGAGGGTACTACAATGAGCAGTTCTTC.

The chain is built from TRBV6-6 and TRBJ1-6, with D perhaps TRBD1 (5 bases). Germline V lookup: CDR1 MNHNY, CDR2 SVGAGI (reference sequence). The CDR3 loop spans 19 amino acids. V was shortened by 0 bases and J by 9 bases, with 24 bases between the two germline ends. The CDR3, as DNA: TGTGCCAGCAGTTACTCGACATTCCCGTTGGGGGTTGTGGGTTCACCCCTCCACTTT. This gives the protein CASSYSTFPLGVVGSPLHF.

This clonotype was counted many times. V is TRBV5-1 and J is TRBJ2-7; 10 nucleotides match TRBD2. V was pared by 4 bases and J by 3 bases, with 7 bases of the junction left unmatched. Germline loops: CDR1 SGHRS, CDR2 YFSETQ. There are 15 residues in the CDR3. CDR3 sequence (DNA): TGCGCCAGCAGCCTCACGGGACTAGCGAGCTACGAGCAGTACTTC. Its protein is CASSLTGLASYEQYF.

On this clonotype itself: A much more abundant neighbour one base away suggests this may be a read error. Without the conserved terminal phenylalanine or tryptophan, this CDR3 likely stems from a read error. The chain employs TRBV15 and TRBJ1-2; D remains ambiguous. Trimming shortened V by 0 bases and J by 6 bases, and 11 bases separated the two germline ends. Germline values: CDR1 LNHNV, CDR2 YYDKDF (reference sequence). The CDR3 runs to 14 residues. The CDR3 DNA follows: TGTGCCACCAGCAGAGATTCCTCCCCAGATGGCTACACCGTC. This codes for CATSRDSSPDGYTV.

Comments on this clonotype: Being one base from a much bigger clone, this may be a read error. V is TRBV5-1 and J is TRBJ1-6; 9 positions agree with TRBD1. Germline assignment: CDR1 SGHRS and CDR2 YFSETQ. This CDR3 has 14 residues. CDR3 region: CASTPDRGDSPLQF. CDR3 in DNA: TGCGCCAGCACTCCGGACAGGGGAGACTCACCCCTCCAATTT.

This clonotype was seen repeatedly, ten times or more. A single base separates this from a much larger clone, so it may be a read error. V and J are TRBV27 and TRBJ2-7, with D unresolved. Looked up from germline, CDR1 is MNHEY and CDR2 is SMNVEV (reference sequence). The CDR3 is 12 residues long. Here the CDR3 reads CAGSSRTYEQYF. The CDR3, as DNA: TGTGCCGGCAGTTCCCGTACCTACGAGCAGTACTTC.

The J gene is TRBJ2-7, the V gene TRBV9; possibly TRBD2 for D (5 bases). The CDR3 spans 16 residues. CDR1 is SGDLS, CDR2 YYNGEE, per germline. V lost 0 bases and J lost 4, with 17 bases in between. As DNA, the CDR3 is TGTGCCAGCAGCGTAGCCCCCCGGGCGGGTTCTTACGAGCAGTACTTC. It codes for CASSVAPRAGSYEQYF.

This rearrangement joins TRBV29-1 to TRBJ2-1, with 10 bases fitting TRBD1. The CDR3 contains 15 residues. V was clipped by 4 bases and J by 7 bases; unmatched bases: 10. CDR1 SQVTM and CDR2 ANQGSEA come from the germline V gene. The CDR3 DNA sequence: TGCAGCGTTGTATTTTGGACAGGGGGAATTAATGAGCAGTTCTTC. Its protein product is CSVVFWTGGINEQFF.

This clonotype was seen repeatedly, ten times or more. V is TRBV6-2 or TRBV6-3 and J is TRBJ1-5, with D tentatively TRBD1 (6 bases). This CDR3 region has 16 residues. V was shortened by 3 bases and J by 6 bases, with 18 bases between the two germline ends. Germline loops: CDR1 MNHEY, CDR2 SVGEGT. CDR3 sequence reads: CASSYSRTAWGQPQHF. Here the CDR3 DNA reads TGTGCCAGCAGTTATTCTCGGACAGCCTGGGGTCAGCCCCAGCATTTT.

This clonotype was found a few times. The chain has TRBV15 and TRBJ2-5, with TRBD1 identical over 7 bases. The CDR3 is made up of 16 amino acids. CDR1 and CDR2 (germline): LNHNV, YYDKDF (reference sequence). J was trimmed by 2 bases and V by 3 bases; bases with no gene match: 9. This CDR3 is CATSRTLGQLQETQYF. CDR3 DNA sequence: TGTGCCACCAGCAGGACATTGGGACAGTTACAAGAGACCCAGTACTTC.

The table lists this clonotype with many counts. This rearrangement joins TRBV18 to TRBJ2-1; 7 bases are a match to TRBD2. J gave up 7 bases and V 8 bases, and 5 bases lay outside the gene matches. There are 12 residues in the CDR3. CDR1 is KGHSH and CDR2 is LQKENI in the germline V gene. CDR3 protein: CASTTSRNEQFF. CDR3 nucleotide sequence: TGTGCCAGCACGACTAGCAGAAATGAGCAGTTCTTC. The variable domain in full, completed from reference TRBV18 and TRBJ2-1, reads NAGVMQNPRHLVRRRGQEARLRCSPMKGHSHVYWYRQLPEEGLKFMVYLQKENIIDESGMPKERFSAEFPKEGPSILRIQQVVRGDSAAYFCASTTSRNEQFFGPGTRLTVL.

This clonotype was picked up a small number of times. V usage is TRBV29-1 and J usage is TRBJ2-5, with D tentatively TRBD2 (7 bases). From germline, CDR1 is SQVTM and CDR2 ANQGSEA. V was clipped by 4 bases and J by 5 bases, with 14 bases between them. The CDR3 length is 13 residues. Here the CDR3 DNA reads TGCAGCGTTGTTAGGGGGGGGCCGGAGACCCAGTACTTC. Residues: CSVVRGGPETQYF.

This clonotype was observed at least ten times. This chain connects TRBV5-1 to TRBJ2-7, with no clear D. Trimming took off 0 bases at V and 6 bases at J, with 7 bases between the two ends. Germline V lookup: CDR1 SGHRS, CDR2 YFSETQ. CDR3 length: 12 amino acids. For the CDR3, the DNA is TGCGCCAGCAGCTTGGGCCAGACCGAGCAGTACTTC. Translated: CASSLGQTEQYF.

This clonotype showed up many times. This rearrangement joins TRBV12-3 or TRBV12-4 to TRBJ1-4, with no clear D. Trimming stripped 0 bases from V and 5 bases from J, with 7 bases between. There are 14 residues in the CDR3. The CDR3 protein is CASSLARKNEKLFF. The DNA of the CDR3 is TGTGCCAGCAGTTTAGCACGGAAAAATGAAAAACTGTTTTTT.

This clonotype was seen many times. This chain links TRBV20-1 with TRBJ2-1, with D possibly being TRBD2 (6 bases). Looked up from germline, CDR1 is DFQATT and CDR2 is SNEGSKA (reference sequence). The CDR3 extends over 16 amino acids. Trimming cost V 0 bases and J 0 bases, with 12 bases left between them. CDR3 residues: CSARDPAGSSYNEQFF. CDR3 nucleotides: TGCAGTGCTAGAGATCCGGCGGGAAGCTCCTACAATGAGCAGTTCTTC.

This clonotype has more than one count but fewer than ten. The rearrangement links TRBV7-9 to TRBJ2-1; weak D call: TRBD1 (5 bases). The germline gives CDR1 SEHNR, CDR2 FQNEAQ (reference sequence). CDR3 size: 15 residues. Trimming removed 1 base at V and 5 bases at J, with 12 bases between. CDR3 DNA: TGTGCCAGCAGCTTAGAGGCAGGGAATGACAATGAGCAGTTCTTC. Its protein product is CASSLEAGNDNEQFF.

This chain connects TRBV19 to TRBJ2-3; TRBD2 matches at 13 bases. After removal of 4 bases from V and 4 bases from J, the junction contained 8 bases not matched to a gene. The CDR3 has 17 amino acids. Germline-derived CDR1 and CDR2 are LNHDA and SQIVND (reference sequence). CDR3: CASSTSGLAGDPDTQYF. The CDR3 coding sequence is TGTGCCAGTAGTACTTCTGGACTAGCGGGAGATCCAGATACGCAGTATTTT. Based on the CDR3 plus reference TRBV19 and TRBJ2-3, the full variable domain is DGGITQSPKYLFRKEGQNVTLSCEQNLNHDAMYWYRQDPGQGLRLIYYSQIVNDFQKGDIAEGYSVSREKKESFPLTVTSAQKNPTAFYLCASSTSGLAGDPDTQYFGPGTRLTVL.

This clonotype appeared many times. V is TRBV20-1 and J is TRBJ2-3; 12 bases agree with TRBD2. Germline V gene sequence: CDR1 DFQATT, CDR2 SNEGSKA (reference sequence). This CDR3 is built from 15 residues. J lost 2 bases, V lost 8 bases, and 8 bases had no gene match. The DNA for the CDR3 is TGCAGTAGGATAGGACTAGCGGGACTCACAGATACGCAGTATTTT. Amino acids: CSRIGLAGLTDTQYF.

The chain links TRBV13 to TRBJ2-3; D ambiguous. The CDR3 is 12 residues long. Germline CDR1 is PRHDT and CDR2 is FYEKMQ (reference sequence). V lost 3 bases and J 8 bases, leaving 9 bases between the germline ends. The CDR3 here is CASSFVAVTQYF. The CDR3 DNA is TGTGCCAGCAGCTTCGTGGCGGTTACGCAGTATTTT.

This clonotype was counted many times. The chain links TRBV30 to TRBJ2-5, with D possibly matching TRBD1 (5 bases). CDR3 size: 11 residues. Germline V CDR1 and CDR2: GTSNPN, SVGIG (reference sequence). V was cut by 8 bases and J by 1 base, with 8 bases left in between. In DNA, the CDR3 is TGTGCCCAGACAGCCCAAGAGACCCAGTACTTC. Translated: CAQTAQETQYF.

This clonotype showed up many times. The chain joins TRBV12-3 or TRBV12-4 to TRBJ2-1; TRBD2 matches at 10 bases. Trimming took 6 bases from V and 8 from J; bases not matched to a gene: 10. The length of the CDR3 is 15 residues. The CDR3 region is CASRPPSGSRDEQFF. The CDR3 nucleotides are TGTGCCAGCAGACCCCCTAGCGGGAGTAGGGATGAGCAGTTCTTC.

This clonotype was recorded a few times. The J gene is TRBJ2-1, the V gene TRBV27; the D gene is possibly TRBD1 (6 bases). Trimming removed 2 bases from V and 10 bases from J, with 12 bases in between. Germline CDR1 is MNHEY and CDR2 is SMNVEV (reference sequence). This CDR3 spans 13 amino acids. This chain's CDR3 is CASSLVAQGEQFF. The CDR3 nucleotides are TGTGCCAGCAGTTTAGTCGCTCAGGGGGAGCAGTTCTTC.

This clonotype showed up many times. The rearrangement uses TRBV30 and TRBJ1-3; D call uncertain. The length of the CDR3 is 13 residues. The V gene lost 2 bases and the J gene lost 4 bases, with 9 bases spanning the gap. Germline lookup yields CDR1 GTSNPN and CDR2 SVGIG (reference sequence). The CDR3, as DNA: TGTGCCTGGAGTACGTACAACGGAAACACCATATATTTT. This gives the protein CAWSTYNGNTIYF.

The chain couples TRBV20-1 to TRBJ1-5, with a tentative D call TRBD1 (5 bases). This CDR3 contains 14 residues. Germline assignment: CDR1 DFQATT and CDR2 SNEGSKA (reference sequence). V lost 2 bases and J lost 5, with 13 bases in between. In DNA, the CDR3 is TGCAGTGCTAGATACCACGGGGGAGATCAGCCCCAGCATTTT. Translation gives CSARYHGGDQPQHF.